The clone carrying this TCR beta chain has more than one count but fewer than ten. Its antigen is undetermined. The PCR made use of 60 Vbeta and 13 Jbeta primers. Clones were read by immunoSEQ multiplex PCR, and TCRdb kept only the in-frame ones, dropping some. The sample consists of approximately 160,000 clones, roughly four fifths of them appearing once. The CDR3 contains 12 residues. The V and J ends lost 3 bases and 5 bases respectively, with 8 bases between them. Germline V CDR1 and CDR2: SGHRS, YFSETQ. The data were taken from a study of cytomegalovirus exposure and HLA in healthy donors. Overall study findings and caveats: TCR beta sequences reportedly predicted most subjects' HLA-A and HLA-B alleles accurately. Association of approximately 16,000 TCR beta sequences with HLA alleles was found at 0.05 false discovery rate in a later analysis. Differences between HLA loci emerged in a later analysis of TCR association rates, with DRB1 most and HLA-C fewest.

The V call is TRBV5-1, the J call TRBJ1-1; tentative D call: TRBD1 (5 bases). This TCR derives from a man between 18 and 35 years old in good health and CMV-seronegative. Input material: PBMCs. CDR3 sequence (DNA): TGCGCCAGCAGCTGGGGGGAGACTGAAGCTTTCTTT. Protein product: CASSWGETEAFF. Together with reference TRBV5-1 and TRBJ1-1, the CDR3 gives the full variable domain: KAGVTQTPRYLIKTRGQQVTLSCSPISGHRSVSWYQQTPGQGLQFLFEYFSETQRNKGNFPGRFSGRQFSNSRSEMNVSTLELGDSALYLCASSWGETEAFFGQGTRLTVV.